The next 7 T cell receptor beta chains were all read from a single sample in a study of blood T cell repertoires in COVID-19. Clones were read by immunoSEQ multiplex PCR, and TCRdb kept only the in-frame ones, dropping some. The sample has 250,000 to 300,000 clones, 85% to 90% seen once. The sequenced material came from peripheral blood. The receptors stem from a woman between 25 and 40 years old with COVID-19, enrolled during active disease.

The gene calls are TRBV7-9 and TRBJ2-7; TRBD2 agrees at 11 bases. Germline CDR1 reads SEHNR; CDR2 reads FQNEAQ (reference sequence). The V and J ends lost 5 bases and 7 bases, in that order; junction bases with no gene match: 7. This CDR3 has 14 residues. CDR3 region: CASSGDSGRAEQYF. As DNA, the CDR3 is TGTGCCAGCAGCGGAGATAGCGGGAGGGCTGAGCAGTACTTC. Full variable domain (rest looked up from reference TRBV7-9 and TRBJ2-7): DTGVSQNPRHKITKRGQNVTFRCDPISEHNRLYWYRQTLGQGPEFLTYFQNEAQLEKSRLLSDRFSAERPKGSFSTLEIQRTEQGDSAMYLCASSGDSGRAEQYFGPGTRLTVT.

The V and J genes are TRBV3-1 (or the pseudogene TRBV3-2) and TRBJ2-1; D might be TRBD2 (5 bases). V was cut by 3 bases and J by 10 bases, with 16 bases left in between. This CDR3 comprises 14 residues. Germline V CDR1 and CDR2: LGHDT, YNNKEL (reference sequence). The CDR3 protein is CASSHSAGPGEQFF. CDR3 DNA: TGTGCCAGCAGCCATAGCGCTGGGCCGGGAGAGCAGTTCTTC.

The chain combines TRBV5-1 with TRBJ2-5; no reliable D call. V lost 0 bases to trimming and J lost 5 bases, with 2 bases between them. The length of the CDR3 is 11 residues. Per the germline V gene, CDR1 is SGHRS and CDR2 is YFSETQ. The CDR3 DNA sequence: TGCGCCAGCAGCTTGGCGGAGACCCAGTACTTC. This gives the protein CASSLAETQYF.

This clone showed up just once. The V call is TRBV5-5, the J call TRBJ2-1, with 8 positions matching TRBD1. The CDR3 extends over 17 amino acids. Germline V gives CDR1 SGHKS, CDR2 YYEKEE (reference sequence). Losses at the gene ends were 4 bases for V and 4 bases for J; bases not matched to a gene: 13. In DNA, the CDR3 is TGTGCCAGCAGCCTCGCCTTTACAGGGGGGACTTACAATGAGCAGTTCTTC. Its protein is CASSLAFTGGTYNEQFF.

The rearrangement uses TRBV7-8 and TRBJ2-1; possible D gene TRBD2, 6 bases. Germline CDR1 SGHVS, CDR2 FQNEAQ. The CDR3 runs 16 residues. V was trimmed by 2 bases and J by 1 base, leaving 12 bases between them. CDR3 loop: CASSLLSGVSYNEQFF. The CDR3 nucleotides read TGTGCCAGCAGCTTATTATCGGGAGTTTCCTACAATGAGCAGTTCTTC.

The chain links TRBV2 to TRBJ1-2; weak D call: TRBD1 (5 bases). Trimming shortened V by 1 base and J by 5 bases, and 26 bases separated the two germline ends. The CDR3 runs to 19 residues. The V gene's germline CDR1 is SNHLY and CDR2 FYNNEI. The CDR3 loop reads CASSEGGTDYKRLNYGYTF. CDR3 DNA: TGTGCCAGCAGTGAAGGCGGGACCGACTATAAACGACTAAATTATGGCTACACCTTC.

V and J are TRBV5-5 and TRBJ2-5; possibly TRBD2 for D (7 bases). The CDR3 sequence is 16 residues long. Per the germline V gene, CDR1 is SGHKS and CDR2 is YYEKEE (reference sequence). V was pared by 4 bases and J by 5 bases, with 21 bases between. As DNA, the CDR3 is TGTGCCAGCAGCCCCACTTGGGGGGGGCGGAGCGAGACCCAGTACTTC. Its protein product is CASSPTWGGRSETQYF.